This passage covers 14 T cell receptor beta chains from one sample sequenced in a study of blood T cell repertoires in COVID-19. Using immunoSEQ multiplex PCR, the repertoire was profiled, and TCRdb retains in-frame clones only, with some absent. The sample includes roughly 46,000 clones, 84% seen only once; the top ten take around 10%. The sequencing input was peripheral blood. The receptor source for this set is a man aged 60-69 years with acute or convalescent COVID-19.

The chain recombines TRBV7-2 with TRBJ2-7; D is ambiguous. The germline V gene encodes CDR1 SGHTA and CDR2 FQGNSA. The CDR3 has 11 residues. V was shortened by 5 bases and J by 2 bases, with 4 bases between the two germline ends. CDR3 protein: CASSPAYEQYF. The CDR3 DNA sequence: TGTGCCAGCAGCCCAGCCTACGAGCAGTACTTC.

This chain connects TRBV2 to TRBJ1-5, with 8 bases that match TRBD1. The length of the CDR3 is 15 residues. Germline V gives CDR1 SNHLY, CDR2 FYNNEI. J lost 3 bases, V lost 3 bases, and 4 bases had no gene match. This CDR3 reads CASSEGQAINQPQHF. CDR3 nucleotides: TGTGCCAGCAGTGAGGGACAGGCGATCAATCAGCCCCAGCATTTT.

V usage is TRBV24-1 and J usage is TRBJ1-2; 9 nucleotides match TRBD1. CDR1 KGHDR and CDR2 SFDVKD come from the germline V gene. J lost 2 bases, V lost 4 bases, and 4 bases had no gene match. The CDR3 totals 15 residues. Here the CDR3 reads CATSDRDRENYGYTF. The DNA of the CDR3 is TGTGCCACCAGTGACCGGGACAGGGAAAACTATGGCTACACCTTC.

The rearrangement joins TRBV7-9 to TRBJ2-2; 7 bases fit TRBD1. CDR3 length: 16 amino acids. V was clipped by 5 bases and J by 1 base; unmatched bases: 7. Germline V gene data show CDR1 as SEHNR and CDR2 as FQNEAQ (reference sequence). As DNA, the CDR3 is TGTGCCAGCAGCCCCCGGGACAGATTGAACACCGGGGAGCTGTTTTTT. Translated: CASSPRDRLNTGELFF.

The rearrangement joins TRBV6-5 to TRBJ1-6, with 9 nucleotides matching TRBD1. Germline V gives CDR1 MNHEY, CDR2 SVGAGI. J was trimmed by 5 bases and V by 6 bases; bases with no gene match: 2. This CDR3 is built from 14 residues. CDR3 in DNA: TGTGCCAGCAGCCGACAGGGGGATAATTCACCCCTCCACTTT. Its protein is CASSRQGDNSPLHF.

The V and J genes are TRBV11-2 and TRBJ2-5; 10 bases agree with TRBD1. J was trimmed by 0 bases and V by 1 base; bases with no gene match: 8. Germline V gives CDR1 SGHAT, CDR2 FQNNGV. This CDR3 contains 18 residues. Here the CDR3 reads CASSLALTGGEYQETQYF. CDR3 nucleotides: TGTGCCAGCAGCTTAGCCCTGACAGGGGGCGAGTACCAAGAGACCCAGTACTTC.

The chain combines TRBV9 with TRBJ2-1; 7 nucleotides match TRBD2. The CDR3 has 12 residues. Germline trimming cut 1 base from V and 10 bases from J; bases unmatched to any gene: 2. Germline V CDR1 and CDR2: SGDLS, YYNGEE. The CDR3 region is CASSVSAGEQFF. The CDR3 DNA is TGTGCCAGCAGCGTATCAGCGGGGGAGCAGTTCTTC.

This clone showed up just once. The gene calls are TRBV4-1 and TRBJ1-2, with D unresolved. The CDR3 is 13 amino acids. The ends were cut back, 0 bases at V and 4 bases at J, with 6 bases in the middle. Germline CDR1 and CDR2: MGHRA and YSYEKL. DNA for the CDR3: TGCGCCAGCAGCCAAGATACAGTCTATGGCTACACCTTC. This codes for CASSQDTVYGYTF.

V gene TRBV7-8 combines with J gene TRBJ1-5; TRBD1 matches 11 bases. Per the germline V gene, CDR1 is SGHVS and CDR2 is FQNEAQ. With 3 bases clipped from V and 2 bases from J, the junction kept 6 bases outside the gene matches. CDR3 length: 17 amino acids. CDR3 DNA: TGTGCCAGCAGCTTCGGACAGGGGGCTCGAGGCAATCAGCCCCAGCATTTT. It specifies CASSFGQGARGNQPQHF.

J is TRBJ1-1 and V is TRBV4-1; the match to TRBD1 covers 9 bases. Germline-derived CDR1 and CDR2 are MGHRA and YSYEKL. This CDR3 has 14 residues. The V and J ends lost 6 bases and 4 bases, in that order; junction bases with no gene match: 6. CDR3 coding DNA: TGCGCCAGCAGACATACAGGGGGCTCCACTGAAGCTTTCTTT. This codes for CASRHTGGSTEAFF.

This sequence joins TRBV7-8 and TRBJ2-7; 9 nucleotides agree with TRBD1. With 5 bases clipped from V and 1 base from J, the junction kept 6 bases outside the gene matches. Per the germline V gene, CDR1 is SGHVS and CDR2 is FQNEAQ. The CDR3 spans 15 residues. Written as DNA, the CDR3 is TGTGCCAGCAGCGAATGGACAGGGGTGTCCTACGAGCAGTACTTC. Translated: CASSEWTGVSYEQYF.

This clone was picked up one time. The genes are TRBV6-2 or TRBV6-3 and TRBJ1-6, with 12 bases aligning to TRBD1. CDR1 and CDR2 from the germline V gene are MNHEY and SVGEGT. The CDR3 has 16 residues. V shed 6 bases, J shed 10 bases, and the junction held 10 bases outside the gene matches. CDR3 in DNA: TGTGCCAGCAGCTCAGGGACAGGGGGCCCTAAATCACCCCTCCACTTT. It yields the protein CASSSGTGGPKSPLHF.

In this sample, this clone turned up a few times. The chain links TRBV4-1 to TRBJ2-1; 15 bases line up with TRBD2. The V gene's germline CDR1 is MGHRA and CDR2 YSYEKL. V lost 4 bases to trimming and J lost 5 bases; unmatched junction nucleotides: 6. This CDR3 is 17 amino acids long. The CDR3 DNA follows: TGCGCCAGCAGCCCCGGACTAGCGGGGGGGCGGAACAATGAGCAGTTCTTC. Protein sequence: CASSPGLAGGRNNEQFF.

Only one count was recorded for this clone. CDR3 nucleotides: TGTGCCAGCAGTCCAGTGGACGGGATCTACAATGAGCAGTTCTTC. This encodes CASSPVDGIYNEQFF. The V and J genes are TRBV27 and TRBJ2-1; tentatively, D is TRBD2 (5 bases). In germline, CDR1 is MNHEY, CDR2 SMNVEV (reference sequence). CDR3 length equals 15 residues. V was shortened by 5 bases and J by 3 bases, with 14 bases between the two germline ends.